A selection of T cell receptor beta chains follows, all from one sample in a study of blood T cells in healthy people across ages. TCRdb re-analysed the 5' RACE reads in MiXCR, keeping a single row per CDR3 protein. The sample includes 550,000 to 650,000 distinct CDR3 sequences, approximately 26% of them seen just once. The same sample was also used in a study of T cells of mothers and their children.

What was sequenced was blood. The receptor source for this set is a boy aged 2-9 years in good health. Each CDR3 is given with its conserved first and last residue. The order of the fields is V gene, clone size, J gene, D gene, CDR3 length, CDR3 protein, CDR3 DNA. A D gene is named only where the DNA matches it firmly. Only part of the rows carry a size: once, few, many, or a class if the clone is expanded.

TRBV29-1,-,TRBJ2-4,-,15,CSAAGGQQAKSIQYF,TGCAGCGCCGCCGGCGGGCAGCAAGCCAAAAGCATTCAGTACTTC
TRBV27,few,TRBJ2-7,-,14,CASSPLTRSHEQYF,TGTGCCAGCAGTCCACTGACACGGTCGCACGAGCAGTACTTC
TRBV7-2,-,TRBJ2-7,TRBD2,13,CASSLELAGGPHF,TGCGCCAGCAGCTTGGAACTAGCGGGGGGCCCGCACTTC
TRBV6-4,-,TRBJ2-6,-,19,CASTNRGYRLSSGANVLTF,TGTGCCAGCACCAATAGGGGTTACAGGTTGTCCTCTGGGGCCAACGTCCTGACTTTC
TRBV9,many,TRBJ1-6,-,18,CASSVAGTPFSYNSPLHF,TGTGCCAGCAGCGTAGCCGGGACACCCTTCTCCTATAATTCACCCCTCCACTTT
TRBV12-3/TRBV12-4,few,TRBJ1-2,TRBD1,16,CASSFRQGLIEGGYTF,TGTGCCAGCAGCTTCCGACAGGGGTTAATCGAGGGTGGCTACACCTTC
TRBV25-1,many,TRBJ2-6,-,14,CASTGGSGANVLTF,TGTGCCAGCACCGGCGGCTCTGGGGCCAACGTCCTGACTTTC
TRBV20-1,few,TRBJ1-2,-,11,CSAPSDDGYTF,TGCAGTGCCCCCAGCGACGATGGCTACACCTTC
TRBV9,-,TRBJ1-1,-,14,CASGVAAMNTEAFF,TGTGCCAGCGGCGTGGCAGCCATGAACACTGAAGCTTTCTTT
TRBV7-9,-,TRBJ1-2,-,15,CASSLRQPFRGSYTF,TGTGCCAGCAGCTTACGACAGCCCTTTAGGGGTAGCTACACCTTC
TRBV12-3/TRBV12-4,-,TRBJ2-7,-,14,CASSLSGRGDEQYF,TGTGCCAGCAGTTTATCGGGGCGAGGCGACGAGCAGTACTTC
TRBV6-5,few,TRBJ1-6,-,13,CASSYRVGSPLHF,TGTGCCAGCAGTTACAGGGTCGGTTCACCCCTCCACTTT
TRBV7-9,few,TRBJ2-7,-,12,CASTLSNFEQYF,TGTGCCAGCACCTTGTCGAATTTCGAGCAGTACTTC
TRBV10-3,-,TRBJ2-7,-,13,CAISGLLNYEQYF,TGTGCCATCAGCGGGTTACTGAACTACGAGCAGTACTTC
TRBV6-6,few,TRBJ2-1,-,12,CASRRDRMKQFF,TGTGCCAGCAGACGAGACAGGATGAAGCAGTTCTTC
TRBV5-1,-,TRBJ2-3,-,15,CASSFHDSSTPAQYF,TGCGCCAGCAGCTTTCATGATAGCTCGACTCCAGCGCAGTATTTT
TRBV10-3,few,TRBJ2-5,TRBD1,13,CAIGTGDRETQYF,TGTGCCATCGGAACAGGGGATAGGGAGACCCAGTACTTC
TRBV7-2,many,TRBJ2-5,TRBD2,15,CASSFRLAGAREQYF,TGTGCCAGCAGCTTCCGACTAGCGGGAGCTAGGGAGCAGTACTTC
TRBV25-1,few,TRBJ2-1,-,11,CAGSSYNEQFF,TGTGCCGGATCTTCCTACAATGAGCAGTTCTTC
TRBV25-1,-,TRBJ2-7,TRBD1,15,CASSAGTGAFYEQYF,TGTGCCAGCAGTGCCGGGACAGGGGCTTTCTACGAGCAGTACTTC
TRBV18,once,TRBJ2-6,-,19,CASSPSFPGRSSGANVLTF,TGTGCCAGCTCCCCATCATTTCCGGGACGTAGCTCTGGGGCCAACGTCCTGACTTTC
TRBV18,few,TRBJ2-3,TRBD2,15,CASSQLAGNTDTQYF,TGTGCCAGCTCACAACTAGCGGGAAACACAGATACGCAGTATTTT
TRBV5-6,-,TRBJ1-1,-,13,CASSYGRDTEAFF,TGTGCCAGCAGCTATGGCCGGGACACTGAAGCTTTCTTT
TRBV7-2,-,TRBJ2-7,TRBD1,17,CASLPETGNIAPYEQYF,TGTGCCAGCCTCCCGGAGACAGGGAATATCGCCCCCTACGAGCAGTACTTC
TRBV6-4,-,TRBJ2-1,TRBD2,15,CASSDESGSRNEQFF,TGTGCCAGCAGTGACGAAAGCGGGAGTAGGAATGAGCAGTTCTTC
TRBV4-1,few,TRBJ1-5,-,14,CASSQVSGDQPQHF,TGCGCCAGCAGCCAAGTGTCAGGCGATCAGCCCCAGCATTTT
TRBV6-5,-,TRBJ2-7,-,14,CASKRREGAYEQYF,TGTGCCAGCAAGCGACGGGAAGGGGCCTACGAGCAGTACTTC